The clone carrying this T cell receptor beta chain has a single count. The V end lost 0 bases, the J end lost 4 bases, and 16 bases lay between the germline ends. The CDR3 has 16 residues. Germline CDR1 reads GTSNPN; CDR2 reads SVGIG (reference sequence). Produced via immunoSEQ multiplex PCR; TCRdb's table is partial and in-frame only. The top ten hold approximately 8.7% of the sample, which has about 230,000 clones, about 84% seen once. These data are taken from a study of blood T cell repertoires in COVID-19. The sample was peripheral blood. This chain links TRBV30 with TRBJ1-5; D perhaps matches TRBD1 (5 bases). The source of this sequence is a woman of 80 years or more with acute or convalescent COVID-19. The CDR3: CAWSVIRDRSNQPQHF. The CDR3 region has the DNA TGTGCCTGGAGTGTAATCCGAGACAGAAGTAATCAGCCCCAGCATTTT.